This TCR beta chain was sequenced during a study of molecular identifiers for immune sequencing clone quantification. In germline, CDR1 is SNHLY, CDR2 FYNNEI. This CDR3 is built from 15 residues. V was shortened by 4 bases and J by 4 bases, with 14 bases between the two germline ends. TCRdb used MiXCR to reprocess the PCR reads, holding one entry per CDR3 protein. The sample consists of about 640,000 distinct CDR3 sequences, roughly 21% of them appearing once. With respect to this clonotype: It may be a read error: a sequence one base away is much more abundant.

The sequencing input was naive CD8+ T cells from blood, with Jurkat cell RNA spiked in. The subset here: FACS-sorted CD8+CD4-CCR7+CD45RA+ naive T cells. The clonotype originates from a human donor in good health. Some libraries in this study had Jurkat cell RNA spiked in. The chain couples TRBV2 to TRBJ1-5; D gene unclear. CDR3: CASSGARAENQPQHF. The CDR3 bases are TGTGCCAGCAGTGGAGCACGGGCAGAGAATCAGCCCCAGCATTTT.